This T cell receptor (beta chain) comes out of a study of cytomegalovirus exposure and HLA in healthy donors. Notes on the study in general: TRBV6-2, TRBV6-3 and some other V segments were unresolvable in 87-base-pair reads. Rarity marked most TCR sequences, yet some public TCRs occurred in many donors. In vitro confirmation showed three CMV-associated chains to be CMV antigen specific. Relative to equally common others, HLA-associated TCR beta chains showed greater clonal expansion in a later analysis.

V dropped 0 bases and J dropped 0 bases, with 18 bases sitting between them. CDR3 length: 19 residues. Germline assignment: CDR1 MGHRA and CDR2 YSYEKL. The primer mix had 60 Vbeta and 13 Jbeta primers. This table comes from immunoSEQ multiplex PCR, and its TCRdb copy is limited to in-frame clones, with some not included. In the table there are approximately 180,000 clones, around 83% of which are singletons. Notes on this clone: Antigen specificity is unknown.

Sequencing input: PBMCs. The rearrangement joins TRBV4-1 to TRBJ2-4; tentatively, D is TRBD1 (6 bases). The sequence was obtained from a woman between 18 and 30 years old in good health and CMV-seronegative. In DNA, the CDR3 is TGCGCCAGCAGCCAAGATCTCAGGACAGAATCTATAGCCAAAAACATTCAGTACTTC. Translation gives CASSQDLRTESIAKNIQYF.